This T cell receptor beta chain was sequenced in a study of blood T cell repertoires in COVID-19. Germline-derived CDR1 and CDR2 are SGHNT and YYREEE (reference sequence). The CDR3 is 14 amino acids. V was pared by 4 bases and J by 3 bases, with 4 bases of the junction left unmatched. Assay: immunoSEQ multiplex PCR; the TCRdb copy retains only in-frame clones and omits some. Among about 25,000 clones, approximately 86% were seen once, and the ten largest hold more than 1.5%. V gene TRBV5-4 combines with J gene TRBJ1-5, with 7 bases lining up with TRBD1. The material sequenced was peripheral blood. The sequence was obtained from a man older than 75 with active or convalescent COVID-19. The CDR3 loop is CASSKQGFNQPQHF. DNA of the CDR3: TGTGCCAGCAGCAAACAGGGGTTCAATCAGCCCCAGCATTTT.